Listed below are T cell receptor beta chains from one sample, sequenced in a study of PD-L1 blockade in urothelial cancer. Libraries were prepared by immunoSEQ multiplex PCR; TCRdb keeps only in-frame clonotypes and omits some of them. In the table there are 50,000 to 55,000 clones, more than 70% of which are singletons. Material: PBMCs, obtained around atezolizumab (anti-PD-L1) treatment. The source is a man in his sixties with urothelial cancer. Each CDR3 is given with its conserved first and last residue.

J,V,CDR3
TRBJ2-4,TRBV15,CATSRTGGSKNIQYF
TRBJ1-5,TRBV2,CASSGDRGQNQPQHF
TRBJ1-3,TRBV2,CASSKGTVSPGNTIYF
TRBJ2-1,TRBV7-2,CASSLARAGGLRGEQFF
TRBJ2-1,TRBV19,CASNPGLADNEQFF
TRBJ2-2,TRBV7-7,CASSASGGGHTGELFF
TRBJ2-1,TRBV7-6,CASSLAPGGYNEQFF
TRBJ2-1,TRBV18,CASSPRGAGGPSNEQFF
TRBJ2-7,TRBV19,CASSDDSSYEQYF
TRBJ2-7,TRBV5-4,CASSLVGGRNEQYF